This T cell receptor beta chain was obtained from a study of T cell changes during pregnancy in multiple sclerosis. The V gene lost 6 bases and the J gene lost 5 bases, with 14 bases spanning the gap. This CDR3 region has 13 residues. Germline-derived CDR1 and CDR2 are SNHLY and FYNNEI. Using immunoSEQ multiplex PCR, the repertoire was profiled, and TCRdb retains in-frame clones only, with some absent. This sample carries over 45,000 clones, 70% to 90% of them seen once, and the ten largest clones take roughly 2%. Specimen: peripheral blood, collected in the first trimester of pregnancy. The rearrangement uses TRBV2 and TRBJ2-7, with unresolved D. This sequence was found in a female donor with multiple sclerosis, enrolled in a pregnancy study. CDR3 coding DNA: TGTGCCAGCAGGGTCTCGGGTTTCCACGAGCAGTACTTC. Residues: CASRVSGFHEQYF. The variable domain in full, with the rest retrieved from reference TRBV2 and TRBJ2-7, is EPEVTQTPSHQVTQMGQEVILRCVPISNHLYFYWYRQILGQKVEFLVSFYNNEISEKSEIFDDQFSVERPDGSNFTLKIRSTKLEDSAMYFCASRVSGFHEQYFGPGTRLTVT.